This T cell receptor (beta chain) was documented in a study of T cell repertoires in cytomegalovirus infection. About the research overall: CMV infection plus the matching HLA type was flagged by public TCR beta signatures. General study findings and limits: Using cumulative public TCR beta family frequency, the authors identified those who carried CMV together with the relevant HLA. There were HLA-C-restricted CMV-specific TCR beta clonotypes dominating the ex vivo response.

In this sample, this clonotype turned up a few times. Its antigen is not known. V lost 2 bases and J lost 0; bases outside the gene matches: 14. The CDR3 is made up of 21 amino acids. TCRdb fed the reads into MiXCR, producing one record per CDR3 protein. This table holds 800,000 to 950,000 distinct CDR3 sequences, about 30% found once. The source of this sequence is a human donor in good health (CMV status not recorded). Some clones in this sample may be carry-over from other donors' samples. The sequencing used cultured CD8+ T cells from PBMCs, collected from culture after CMV antigen stimulation. The chain has TRBV12-3 or TRBV12-4 and TRBJ2-6; the match to TRBD1 covers 9 bases. The CDR3 sequence: CASSLWVGQGPTSSGANVLTF. The CDR3 nucleotides read TGTGCCAGCAGTTTATGGGTAGGACAGGGGCCGACGAGCTCTGGGGCCAACGTCCTGACTTTC.